This is a list of T cell receptor beta chains from one sample in a study of OX40 agonist ivuxolimab in advanced cancers. The method was immunoSEQ multiplex PCR; TCRdb's version includes in-frame clones alone and lacks a portion of them. The data hold 59,000 or so clones, with 82% observed a single time. The sequencing here drew on CD4+ or CD8+ T cells sorted from blood, taken in a trial of the OX40 agonist ivuxolimab. Source of these receptors: an adult with an advanced solid tumor such as melanoma, head and neck, liver or kidney cancer. Both conserved end residues are trimmed from each CDR3. Each record gives: CDR3 length, V gene, J gene, CDR3 protein.

>14|TRBV28|TRBJ1-2
ASSLGGGEANYGYT
>13|TRBV27|TRBJ1-6
ASSFRDRDNSPLH
>14|TRBV4-1|TRBJ1-2
ASSQQTGEPNYGYT
>12|TRBV28|TRBJ1-1
ASRDSTAVNEAF
>13|TRBV28|TRBJ2-7
ASSSPWAGPYEQY
>12|TRBV7-2|TRBJ2-7
ASSLSGGFGEQY
>13|TRBV19|TRBJ1-5
ASTWDRVSNQPQH
>13|TRBV29-1|TRBJ2-1
SVEDPRGSYNEQF
>15|TRBV7-9|TRBJ2-3
ASSSPGQGRPTDTQY
>13|TRBV6-5|TRBJ2-1
ATLLSGNSYNEQF
>12|TRBV28|TRBJ2-5
ASRLAGGGETQY
>13|TRBV19|TRBJ2-1
ASTPSRYQGGEQF
>12|TRBV5-6|TRBJ1-6
ASSLGGRNSPLH
>10|TRBV28|TRBJ1-1
ASRNGWLAAF
>14|TRBV5-1|TRBJ2-3
ASSVQGATSTDTQY
>13|TRBV6-5|TRBJ1-2
ASKDPGQGAGGYT
>13|TRBV18|TRBJ1-5
ASSPPGGSNQPQH
>12|TRBV5-6|TRBJ1-4
ASSLVGHNEKLF
>12|TRBV6-5|TRBJ2-3
ASSFSPFTDTQY
>13|TRBV7-2|TRBJ2-7
ASSLAASANYEQY
>8|TRBV20-1|TRBJ2-5
SVRRETQY
>16|TRBV4-3|TRBJ1-5
ASSQDLKARWGYQPQH
>12|TRBV18|TRBJ1-1
ASSGQQGDTEAF
>12|TRBV7-8|TRBJ1-5
ASSLSGGVKPQH
>12|TRBV11-2|TRBJ1-5
ASSLAPDGQPQH
>9|TRBV20-1|TRBJ2-7
SARDFREQY
>13|TRBV27|TRBJ2-7
ASSLPQGHYTEQY
>12|TRBV7-9|TRBJ1-1
ASSIASQNTEAF
>11|TRBV6-5|TRBJ1-1
ASSRTENTEAF
>15|TRBV5-1|TRBJ2-6
ASSSQLVHNSANVLT
>12|TRBV6-6|TRBJ1-2
ASSYSRGGNGYT
>10|TRBV6-5|TRBJ1-2
ASSWDNYGYT
>10|TRBV5-6|TRBJ1-2
ASSLQDIGYT
>14|TRBV6-1|TRBJ1-2
ASSEGRGTGLYGYT
>10|TRBV7-2|TRBJ1-6
ASSGRVSPLH
>10|TRBV5-5|TRBJ1-2
ASNPEGYGYT
>11|TRBV7-3|TRBJ1-2
ASSKGGVYGYT
>15|TRBV2|TRBJ1-5
ASSATGSTYSNQPQH
>11|TRBV19|TRBJ2-2
ASTLADTGELF
>11|TRBV5-1|TRBJ2-7
ASSLVVGGEQY
>8|TRBV29-1|TRBJ1-2
SVEEGGYT
>15|TRBV10-1|TRBJ1-4
ASMPSPGQGAEEKLF
>14|TRBV5-1|TRBJ1-6
ASSPELQGWNSPLH
>14|TRBV7-3|TRBJ1-6
ASSSKTGTGNSPLH
>12|TRBV7-3|TRBJ2-1
ASGMAGAYNEQF
>13|TRBV15|TRBJ1-1
ATSRLRQMNTEAF
>11|TRBV18|TRBJ2-2
ASSPGEAGELF
>13|TRBV6-6|TRBJ1-2
ASRSRPEGVYGYT
>11|TRBV6-5|TRBJ2-7
ASTPGSSYEQY
>10|TRBV6-1|TRBJ1-6
ASGRQSSPLH
>13|TRBV7-9|TRBJ1-2
ASSGEGGRRRGYT
>12|TRBV28|TRBJ2-7
ASSRASGFYEQY
>10|TRBV29-1|TRBJ1-1
SVEDPGSEAF
>12|TRBV4-1|TRBJ1-2
ASSPTQENYGYT
>11|TRBV19|TRBJ1-2
ASSKTAIEGYT
>12|TRBV9|TRBJ2-3
ASSVTAGTDTQY
>11|TRBV10-3|TRBJ2-5
AISDGGKETQY
>13|TRBV7-2|TRBJ2-1
ASSPGTSGRLEQF
>15|TRBV13|TRBJ1-3
ASSSGLPGVSGNTIY